A single T cell receptor (beta chain) is shown here with its context. Antigen specificity is unknown. The germline V gene has CDR1 MNHEY and CDR2 SVGAGI. V was cut by 5 bases and J by 17 bases, with 19 bases left in between. This CDR3 region has 13 residues. These data come from a study of T cells in narcolepsy. Sequencing used immunoSEQ multiplex PCR; TCRdb keeps in-frame clones, though not all of them. The table has more than 30,000 clones, over 80% seen once. Study results and limitations: HCRT-specific and TRIB2-specific autoreactive clonotypes appeared among same-patient CSF and blood CD4+ clonotypes.

This sequence was found in a human donor with narcolepsy. This chain uses TRBV6-5 with TRBJ1-6; D may be TRBD1 (5 bases). Sequences were obtained from CD45RA- memory CD4+ T cells from PBMCs. This CDR3 reads CASSPLAGGRFHF. The CDR3 nucleotides are TGTGCCAGCAGTCCCCTGGCCGGGGGACGTTTCCACTTT.